Reported below is one T cell receptor (beta chain). The data are from a study of T-cell reconstitution after alpha-beta-depleted transplantation in children. V trimming: 1 base; J trimming: 0 bases; junction bases outside the gene matches: 12. There are 18 residues in the CDR3. Germline V gene lookup returns CDR1 DFQATT and CDR2 SNEGSKA (reference sequence). Using unique molecular identifiers, the investigators prepared the TCRbeta library. TCRdb re-called the PCR reads with MiXCR, one entry per CDR3 protein. The data contain about 900,000 distinct CDR3 sequences, about 26% of them singletons. The specimen was PBMCs, mostly from graft donor cells, collected 360 days after TCRalphabeta/CD19-depleted stem cell transplant. The source of this sequence is a boy younger than two who had a stem cell transplant for SCID, so the T cells may come from the graft donor. The genes are TRBV20-1 and TRBJ2-1, with 7 bases lining up with TRBD1. CDR3 region: CSARAGGRQISSYNEQFF. The CDR3 DNA sequence: TGCAGTGCTAGAGCAGGGGGTAGACAGATTAGCTCCTACAATGAGCAGTTCTTC.